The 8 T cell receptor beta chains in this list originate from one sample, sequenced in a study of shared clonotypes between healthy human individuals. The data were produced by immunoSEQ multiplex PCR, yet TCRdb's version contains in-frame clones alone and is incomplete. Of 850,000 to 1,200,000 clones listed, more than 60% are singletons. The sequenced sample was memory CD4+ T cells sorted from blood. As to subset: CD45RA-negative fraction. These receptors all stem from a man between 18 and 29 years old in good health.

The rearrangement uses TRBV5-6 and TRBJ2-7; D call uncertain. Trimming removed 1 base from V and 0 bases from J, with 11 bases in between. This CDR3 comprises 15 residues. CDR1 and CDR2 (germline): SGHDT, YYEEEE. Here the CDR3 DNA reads TGTGCCAGCAGCTTGTCGGGCCCGCCCTCCTACGAGCAGTACTTC. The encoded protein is CASSLSGPPSYEQYF.

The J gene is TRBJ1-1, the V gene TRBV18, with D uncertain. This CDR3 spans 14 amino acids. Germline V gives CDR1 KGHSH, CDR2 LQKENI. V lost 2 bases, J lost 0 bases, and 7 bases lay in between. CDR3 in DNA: TGTGCCAGCTCACCAGCGGCCATGAACACTGAAGCTTTCTTT. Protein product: CASSPAAMNTEAFF.

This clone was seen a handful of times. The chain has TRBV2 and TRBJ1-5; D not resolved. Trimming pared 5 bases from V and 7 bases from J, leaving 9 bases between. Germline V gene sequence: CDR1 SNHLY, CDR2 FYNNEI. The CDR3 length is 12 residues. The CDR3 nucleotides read TGTGCCAGCAGTAGCGAACGACAGCCCCAGCATTTT. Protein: CASSSERQPQHF. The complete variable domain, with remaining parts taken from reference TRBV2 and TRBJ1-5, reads EPEVTQTPSHQVTQMGQEVILRCVPISNHLYFYWYRQILGQKVEFLVSFYNNEISEKSEIFDDQFSVERPDGSNFTLKIRSTKLEDSAMYFCASSSERQPQHFGDGTRLSIL.

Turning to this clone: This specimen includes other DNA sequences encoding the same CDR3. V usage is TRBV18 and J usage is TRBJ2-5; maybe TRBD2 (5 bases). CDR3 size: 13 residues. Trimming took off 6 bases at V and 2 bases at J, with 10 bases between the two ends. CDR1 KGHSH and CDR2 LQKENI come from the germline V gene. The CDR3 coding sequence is TGTGCCAGCTCCCCGGACTCTCAAGAGACCCAGTACTTC. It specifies CASSPDSQETQYF.

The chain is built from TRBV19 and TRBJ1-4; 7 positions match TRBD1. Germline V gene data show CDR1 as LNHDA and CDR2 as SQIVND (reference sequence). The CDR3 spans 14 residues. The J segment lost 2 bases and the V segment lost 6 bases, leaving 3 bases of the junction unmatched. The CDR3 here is CASSSRGTNEKLFF. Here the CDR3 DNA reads TGTGCCAGTAGCTCCAGGGGGACTAATGAAAAACTGTTTTTT.

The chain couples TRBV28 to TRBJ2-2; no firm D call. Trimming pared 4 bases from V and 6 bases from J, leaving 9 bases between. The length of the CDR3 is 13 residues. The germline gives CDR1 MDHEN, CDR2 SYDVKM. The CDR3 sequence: CASSSLAPGELFF. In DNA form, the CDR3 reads TGTGCCAGCAGTTCCTTGGCCCCCGGGGAGCTGTTTTTT. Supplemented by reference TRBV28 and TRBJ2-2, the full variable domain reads DVKVTQSSRYLVKRTGEKVFLECVQDMDHENMFWYRQDPGLGLRLIYFSYDVKMKEKGDIPEGYSVSREKKERFSLILESASTNQTSMYLCASSSLAPGELFFGEGSRLTVL.

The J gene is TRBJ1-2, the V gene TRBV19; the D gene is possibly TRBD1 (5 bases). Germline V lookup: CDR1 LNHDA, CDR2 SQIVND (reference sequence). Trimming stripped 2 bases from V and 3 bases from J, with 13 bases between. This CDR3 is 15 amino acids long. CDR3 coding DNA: TGTGCCAGTAGTATACGGGGGAGATCGGACTATGGCTACACCTTC. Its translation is CASSIRGRSDYGYTF.

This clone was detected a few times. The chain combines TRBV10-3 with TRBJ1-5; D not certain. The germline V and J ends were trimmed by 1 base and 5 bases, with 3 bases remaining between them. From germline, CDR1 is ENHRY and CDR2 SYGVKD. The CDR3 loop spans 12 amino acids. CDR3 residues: CAISEWDQPQHF. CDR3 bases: TGTGCCATCAGTGAGTGGGATCAGCCCCAGCATTTT.